This T cell receptor beta chain is drawn from a study of T-cell memory formation after mild COVID-19. Study information: Largely donor-specific TCR clusters were found. Study-wide results and limits: SARS-CoV-2 specificity of second-wave clones peaking day 37 was unconfirmed. CD4+ contracting clones lay mainly in CM and EM, CD8+ ones in EMRA.

The CDR3 covers 14 residues. V lost 0 bases to trimming and J lost 5 bases, with 11 bases between them. Germline V gene sequence: CDR1 SGHRS, CDR2 YFSETQ. Barcoded TCR alpha and TCR beta cDNA libraries with UMIs came from 5'RACE using constant-segment primers. MiXCR, run by TCRdb on the 5' RACE reads, gives a single entry per CDR3 protein. The data hold 550,000 to 600,000 distinct CDR3 sequences, with roughly 20% observed a single time. This clonotype was seen a few times. Its target is unknown. The chain couples TRBV5-1 to TRBJ2-5; D possibly matches TRBD1 or TRBD2 (5 bases each). Sequenced input: PBMCs or a T cell subset sorted from them (not recorded which). This receptor was taken from an adult woman who had mild COVID-19 (a few samples of this study predate the infection). Cell type and time point are not known. The DNA of the CDR3 is TGCGCCAGCAGCTTGGAGGGCAGGGAGGAGACCCAGTACTTC. This codes for CASSLEGREETQYF.